The rows below give T cell receptor beta chains drawn from one sample of a study of cytomegalovirus exposure and HLA in healthy donors. The protocol was immunoSEQ multiplex PCR, while the TCRdb copy is restricted to in-frame clones and leaves out a portion. The sample has 120,000 to 150,000 clones, 60% to 80% seen once. The sequencing sample was made of PBMCs. These receptors originate from a male donor in good health and CMV-seronegative. The CDR3 runs from the conserved cysteine through the conserved F or W. Each record gives: D gene, J gene, V gene, clone size, CDR3 protein, CDR3 DNA. A D gene is named only where the DNA matches it firmly. Expanded clones are given a class, and other clones once, few, many or no size at all.

>NA|TRBJ2-5|TRBV28|NA
CASGGRSHQETQYF
TGTGCCAGCGGGGGCAGATCCCACCAAGAGACCCAGTACTTC
>TRBD2|TRBJ2-5|TRBV5-4|NA
CASRKAGEETQYF
TGTGCCAGCAGAAAAGCGGGGGAAGAGACCCAGTACTTC
>TRBD1|TRBJ2-5|TRBV2|few
CASSVRDSLRKTQYF
TGTGCCAGCAGTGTCCGGGACAGTCTCCGCAAGACCCAGTACTTC
>NA|TRBJ1-2|TRBV5-4|NA
CASSLSVTATLDYTF
TGTGCCAGCAGCTTGTCGGTAACAGCCACCCTGGACTACACCTTC
>NA|TRBJ2-7|TRBV11-2|NA
CASSLGAGESYEQYF
TGTGCCAGCAGCTTAGGGGCAGGGGAGTCCTACGAGCAGTACTTC
>TRBD2|TRBJ2-7|TRBV7-8|NA
CASRHSGGPEQYF
TGTGCCAGCCGTCATAGCGGGGGGCCCGAGCAGTACTTC
>NA|TRBJ2-7|TRBV6-1|few
CASSETGTPYEQYF
TGTGCCAGCAGTGAAACCGGGACACCCTACGAGCAGTACTTC
>NA|TRBJ1-2|TRBV27|NA
CASSIRLGGNYGYTF
TGTGCCAGCAGTATCCGACTGGGGGGAAACTATGGCTACACCTTC
>NA|TRBJ2-6|TRBV5-1|few
CASSLSRGGGANVLTF
TGCGCCAGCAGCTTGTCTAGGGGAGGTGGGGCCAACGTCCTGACTTTC
>NA|TRBJ1-6|TRBV7-3|few
CASSLEVSSPLHF
TGTGCCAGCAGCTTAGAGGTTTCTTCACCCCTCCACTTT
>TRBD2|TRBJ2-2|TRBV4-2|NA
CASSQDPSGGARAGELFF
TGTGCCAGCAGCCAAGATCCGAGCGGGGGGGCACGGGCCGGGGAGCTGTTTTTT
>NA|TRBJ1-1|TRBV28|NA
CASGISGGWTEAFF
TGTGCCAGCGGCATATCGGGGGGATGGACTGAAGCTTTCTTT
>TRBD1|TRBJ2-2|TRBV9|NA
CASSVGGQGIVTGELFF
TGTGCCAGCAGCGTAGGGGGACAGGGTATCGTCACCGGGGAGCTGTTTTTT
>NA|TRBJ1-1|TRBV5-1|NA
CASSLEQANTEAFF
TGCGCCAGCAGCTTGGAGCAGGCGAACACTGAAGCTTTCTTT
>NA|TRBJ1-1|TRBV6-5|NA
CASSLRGGSVAEAFF
TGTGCCAGCAGTTTAAGGGGGGGATCTGTAGCTGAAGCTTTCTTT
>TRBD1|TRBJ1-3|TRBV18|NA
CASSATGDGNTIYF
TGTGCCAGCTCAGCGACAGGGGACGGAAACACCATATATTTT
>NA|TRBJ2-2|TRBV11-3|NA
CASSLAGTNTGELFF
TGTGCCAGCAGCTTAGCGGGGACGAACACCGGGGAGCTGTTTTTT
>NA|TRBJ1-5|TRBV9|NA
CASSPRTDAQPQHF
TGTGCCAGCAGCCCCCGGACAGATGCGCAGCCCCAGCATTTT
>NA|TRBJ2-7|TRBV27|NA
CASIKRGGTTYEQYF
TGTGCCAGCATCAAAAGGGGGGGGACTACCTACGAGCAGTACTTC
>TRBD1|TRBJ1-3|TRBV30|NA
CAWRSGGGGNTIYF
TGTGCCTGGAGGTCAGGGGGAGGTGGAAACACCATATATTTT
>NA|TRBJ2-1|TRBV6-5|NA
CASSYDRPASNEQFF
TGTGCCAGCAGTTACGACAGGCCCGCCAGCAATGAGCAGTTCTTC
>TRBD2|TRBJ2-1|TRBV4-2|NA
CASSQQLPGLAANEQFF
TGTGCCAGCAGCCAGCAACTGCCGGGACTAGCGGCCAATGAGCAGTTCTTC
>TRBD2|TRBJ2-1|TRBV5-4|NA
CASSAGLAGTLEQFF
TGTGCCAGCAGCGCGGGACTAGCGGGGACGCTTGAGCAGTTCTTC
>NA|TRBJ1-2|TRBV28|NA
CASSEGGGGSGYTF
TGTGCCAGCAGCGAGGGGGGCGGGGGATCTGGCTACACCTTC
>NA|TRBJ2-7|TRBV15|once
CATSRAGSGYEQYF
TGTGCCACCAGCAGAGCAGGGAGCGGGTACGAGCAGTACTTC
>TRBD1|TRBJ2-1|TRBV7-6|NA
CASSLRSGTGGYEQFF
TGTGCCAGCAGCCTCCGATCCGGGACAGGGGGCTATGAGCAGTTCTTC
>TRBD1|TRBJ2-2|TRBV5-1|NA
CASSSTGGSRNTGELFF
TGCGCCAGCAGCTCAACAGGGGGCAGTAGGAACACCGGGGAGCTGTTTTTT
>TRBD2|TRBJ2-7|TRBV4-2|NA
CASSQAGGPEQYF
TGTGCCAGCAGCCAAGCGGGGGGGCCCGAGCAGTACTTC
>NA|TRBJ1-2|TRBV18|NA
CASSSDKANGYTF
TGTGCCAGCTCATCGGACAAGGCAAATGGCTACACCTTC
>NA|TRBJ2-1|TRBV2|NA
CASGRYNEQFF
TGTGCCAGCGGGAGGTACAATGAGCAGTTCTTC
>NA|TRBJ1-1|TRBV28|NA
CASSFPGNTEAFF
TGTGCCAGCAGTTTCCCAGGGAACACTGAAGCTTTCTTT
>NA|TRBJ1-5|TRBV30|NA
CAWSVGYSNQPQHF
TGTGCCTGGAGTGTCGGGTATAGCAATCAGCCCCAGCATTTT
>NA|TRBJ2-2|TRBV25-1|NA
CASSETVNTGELFF
TGTGCCAGCAGTGAAACAGTTAACACCGGGGAGCTGTTTTTT
>NA|TRBJ1-1|TRBV15|once
CATSRDDLPGADTEAFF
TGTGCCACCAGCAGGGATGACCTGCCAGGGGCGGACACTGAAGCTTTCTTT
>NA|TRBJ1-2|TRBV4-3|NA
CASSQALLGYGYTF
TGCGCCAGCAGCCAAGCGCTTCTAGGCTATGGCTACACCTTC
>TRBD1|TRBJ1-1|TRBV7-8|NA
CASSLMGQTNTEAFF
TGTGCCAGCAGCTTAATGGGACAGACGAACACTGAAGCTTTCTTT
>TRBD1|TRBJ1-4|TRBV9|NA
CASSVGTAFANEKLFF
TGTGCCAGCAGCGTCGGGACAGCCTTTGCTAATGAAAAACTGTTTTTT
>NA|TRBJ1-1|TRBV7-2|NA
CASSIQGAQTEAFF
TGTGCCAGCAGCATACAGGGCGCTCAGACTGAAGCTTTCTTT
>TRBD2|TRBJ2-7|TRBV11-2|NA
CASSWTSGTYEQYF
TGTGCCAGCAGCTGGACTAGCGGCACCTACGAGCAGTACTTC